Each of the 15 T cell receptor beta chains below was sequenced from the same sample in a study of shared clonotypes between healthy human individuals. The repertoire was sequenced with immunoSEQ multiplex PCR; TCRdb's copy has only in-frame clones and lacks some. The sample lists millions of clones, 85% to 95% occurring once. The sequencing sample was made of naive CD4+ T cells sorted from blood. Regarding subset: CD45RA+ positively selected. All receptors come from a young man in good health.

The V gene is TRBV6-5, the J gene TRBJ2-7, with 11 positions matching TRBD1. The CDR3 sequence is 15 residues long. Trimming removed 6 bases from V and 5 bases from J; junction bases left unmatched: 9. The V gene's germline CDR1 is MNHEY and CDR2 SVGAGI. CDR3 nucleotides: TGTGCCAGCAGAAAAGGGGGACAGGGGGTCGACGAGCAGTACTTC. It specifies CASRKGGQGVDEQYF.

This clone showed up many times. This sequence joins TRBV7-9 and TRBJ1-1; unclear D gene. This CDR3 has 15 residues. Trimming pared 4 bases from V and 4 bases from J, leaving 16 bases between. Germline V gene data show CDR1 as SEHNR and CDR2 as FQNEAQ (reference sequence). CDR3 in amino acids: CASSSLSGSGTEAFF. CDR3 coding DNA: TGTGCCAGCAGCTCCCTTTCGGGAAGTGGCACTGAAGCTTTCTTT.

This clone was seen once. The J gene is TRBJ1-4, the V gene TRBV5-1, with 10 bases that match TRBD1. V trimming: 2 bases; J trimming: 8 bases; junction bases outside the gene matches: 9. The length of the CDR3 is 16 residues. In germline, CDR1 is SGHRS, CDR2 YFSETQ. The CDR3, as DNA: TGCGCCAGCAGCTTCGGGACAGGGGCACGTGGAGAAAAACTGTTTTTT. Translated, it gives CASSFGTGARGEKLFF.

The CDR3 coding sequence is TGCGCCAGCAGCTTGGTTCCGTCCTTAGGGGGGGCCAACGTCCTGACTTTC. Protein: CASSLVPSLGGANVLTF. V gene TRBV5-1 combines with J gene TRBJ2-6; D is undetermined. Trimming cost V 0 bases and J 4 bases, with 14 bases left between them. Germline CDR1 SGHRS, CDR2 YFSETQ. This CDR3 has 17 amino acids.

This clone was detected only a few times. The CDR3 loop reads CASSHDSITEAFF. The CDR3, as DNA: TGTGCCAGCAGCCATGACAGCATCACTGAAGCTTTCTTT. The rearrangement links TRBV7-3 to TRBJ1-1; a possible D gene is TRBD1 (5 bases). This CDR3 spans 13 amino acids. V lost 5 bases to trimming and J lost 4 bases, with 11 bases between them. Germline V lookup: CDR1 SGHTA, CDR2 FQGTGA.

The CDR3 region is CASSSGGTRARWNIQYF. CDR3 DNA: TGCGCCAGCTCCTCTGGGGGGACCCGGGCGAGATGGAACATTCAGTACTTC. The chain joins TRBV23-1 to TRBJ2-4; a possible D gene is TRBD2 (6 bases). TRBV23-1 is assigned to the ORF class and has an uncertain function. This CDR3 is built from 17 residues. Trimming took 8 bases from V and 7 from J, leaving 27 bases between them.

This clone has more than one count but fewer than ten. The V gene is TRBV10-1, the J gene TRBJ1-2, with D perhaps TRBD1 (5 bases). Trimming took 2 bases from V and 5 from J, leaving 9 bases between them. The CDR3 has 13 amino acids. CDR1 and CDR2 (germline): WNHNN, SYGVQD (reference sequence). CDR3 coding DNA: TGCGCCAGCAGTGAGGAGACAGATTATGGCTACACCTTC. Translation: CASSEETDYGYTF.

A word on this clone: Other DNA variants within this sample encode the same CDR3. The chain combines TRBV7-2 with TRBJ2-7; possibly TRBD1 for D (6 bases). Trimming left V 5 bases short and J 1 base short, with 12 bases between. Germline values: CDR1 SGHTA, CDR2 FQGNSA. CDR3 length equals 14 residues. CDR3 loop: CASSLDQGSYEQYF. The CDR3 nucleotides are TGTGCCAGCAGCCTAGATCAGGGGTCCTACGAGCAGTACTTC.

V is TRBV6-5 and J is TRBJ1-6; 7 bases agree with TRBD1. With 2 bases clipped from V and 13 bases from J, the junction kept 8 bases outside the gene matches. This CDR3 is 14 amino acids long. Germline V lookup: CDR1 MNHEY, CDR2 SVGAGI. The CDR3 reads CASSYKDRVYPLHF. The CDR3 DNA is TGTGCCAGCAGTTACAAAGACAGGGTATATCCCCTCCACTTT.

The genes are TRBV5-1 and TRBJ2-2; 8 positions agree with TRBD1. CDR1 SGHRS and CDR2 YFSETQ come from the germline V gene. This CDR3 region has 16 residues. V was pared by 2 bases and J by 4 bases, with 7 bases of the junction left unmatched. Here the CDR3 DNA reads TGCGCCAGCAGCTTCTGGACAGGGTCGATCACCGGGGAGCTGTTTTTT. This encodes CASSFWTGSITGELFF.

The V and J genes are TRBV19 and TRBJ1-6; tentative D call: TRBD1 (6 bases). The CDR3 has 15 amino acids. In germline, CDR1 is LNHDA, CDR2 SQIVND (reference sequence). Trimming shortened V by 4 bases and J by 9 bases, and 16 bases separated the two germline ends. This CDR3 reads CASSTAGHTTSPLHF. CDR3 DNA: TGTGCCAGTAGTACTGCGGGACATACTACTTCACCCCTCCACTTT. The entire variable domain, with the rest obtained from reference TRBV19 and TRBJ1-6, is as follows: DGGITQSPKYLFRKEGQNVTLSCEQNLNHDAMYWYRQDPGQGLRLIYYSQIVNDFQKGDIAEGYSVSREKKESFPLTVTSAQKNPTAFYLCASSTAGHTTSPLHFGNGTRLTVT.

The chain links TRBV2 to TRBJ2-2; D possibly corresponds to TRBD1 (7 bases). Germline V gene lookup returns CDR1 SNHLY and CDR2 FYNNEI. The CDR3 is 16 residues long. The germline V and J ends were trimmed by 6 bases and 5 bases, with 19 bases remaining between them. The CDR3 coding sequence is TGTGCCAGCAGCCGCGGGACAGTTAGATGGACCGGGGAGCTGTTTTTT. This sequence encodes CASSRGTVRWTGELFF.

Only one count was recorded for this clone. This chain connects TRBV5-8 to TRBJ2-1, with TRBD2 identical over 7 bases. Per germline, CDR1 SGHTS and CDR2 YDEGEE. With 4 bases clipped from V and 3 bases from J, the junction kept 7 bases outside the gene matches. The CDR3 is 15 residues long. The CDR3 region has the DNA TGTGCCAGCAGCCTGGGACTACAAGTCTACAATGAGCAGTTCTTC. Translated, it gives CASSLGLQVYNEQFF.

This clone was counted once. This rearrangement joins TRBV9 to TRBJ2-3, with D maybe TRBD2 (6 bases). The CDR3 spans 14 residues. Germline V gene lookup returns CDR1 SGDLS and CDR2 YYNGEE. With 0 bases removed from V and 6 bases from J, the gap between germline ends came to 11 bases. CDR3: CASSVEGSGDTQYF. The CDR3 DNA reads TGTGCCAGCAGCGTAGAGGGTAGCGGTGATACGCAGTATTTT. The complete variable domain, with remaining parts taken from reference TRBV9 and TRBJ2-3, reads DSGVTQTPKHLITATGQRVTLRCSPRSGDLSVYWYQQSLDQGLQFLIQYYNGEERAKGNILERFSAQQFPDLHSELNLSSLELGDSALYFCASSVEGSGDTQYFGPGTRLTVL.

The V and J genes are TRBV28 and TRBJ2-7; 9 nucleotides match TRBD1. This CDR3 comprises 14 residues. J gave up 2 bases and V 7 bases, and 6 bases lay outside the gene matches. CDR1 is MDHEN, CDR2 SYDVKM, per germline. The CDR3 region is CASITGTGPYEQYF. DNA for the CDR3: TGTGCCAGCATTACCGGGACAGGGCCCTACGAGCAGTACTTC.